This TCR beta chain came from a study of blood T cells in healthy people across ages. Total RNA extraction produced at least 6 micrograms (per sample) for the study. Through a sample-barcoded 5' primer and a J-beta primer mix, a second PCR was run for 7 to 11 cycles. TCRdb re-called the 5' RACE reads through MiXCR, storing one row per CDR3 protein. The sample has around 1.7 million distinct CDR3 sequences, over 25% seen once. CDR3 size: 17 residues. V gave up 4 bases and J gave up 1 base; unmatched junction bases: 6. Germline CDR1 SGHTA, CDR2 FQGNSA. This chain connects TRBV7-2 to TRBJ2-1; TRBD2 matches 11 bases. This clonotype originated in a woman in her twenties or thirties in good health. Sequencing used blood. Written as DNA, the CDR3 is TGTGCCAGCAGCTCACCCGGGACTAGCGGTTCCTACAATGAGCAGTTCTTC. Protein sequence: CASSSPGTSGSYNEQFF. The full variable domain, in which reference TRBV7-2 and TRBJ2-1 provide the parts outside the CDR3, is GAGVSQSPSNKVTEKGKDVELRCDPISGHTALYWYRQSLGQGLEFLIYFQGNSAPDKSGLPSDRFSAERTGGSVSTLTIQRTQQEDSAVYLCASSSPGTSGSYNEQFFGPGTRLTVL.